What follows are 24 T cell receptor beta chains derived from one specimen sequenced in a study of cytotoxic CD8 clonotypes in ibrutinib-treated CLL. The method was immunoSEQ multiplex PCR; TCRdb's version includes in-frame clones alone and lacks a portion of them. Altogether hundreds of thousands of clones are present, approximately 67% being singletons, with the ten largest covering around 6.6%. The sequencing used PBMCs, collected after 36 months of ibrutinib treatment. Receptor source: a human donor with chronic lymphocytic leukemia.

This chain joins TRBV4-1 and TRBJ1-4; 7 positions agree with TRBD1. The V gene end was trimmed by 2 bases and the J gene end by 4 bases; junction bases not matched to a gene: 4. The CDR3 runs 15 residues. Germline-derived CDR1 and CDR2 are MGHRA and YSYEKL. CDR3 sequence: CASSQRDRVNEKLFF. The CDR3 DNA sequence: TGCGCCAGCAGCCAAAGGGACAGAGTTAATGAAAAACTGTTTTTT.

V and J are TRBV6-5 and TRBJ1-1; a possible D gene is TRBD1 (6 bases). Trimming stripped 10 bases from V and 1 base from J, with 10 bases between. Germline CDR1 MNHEY, CDR2 SVGAGI. The CDR3 is made up of 12 amino acids. Here the CDR3 DNA reads TGTGCCACCGTACAGGGGAACACTGAAGCTTTCTTT. It encodes CATVQGNTEAFF.

The chain combines TRBV7-8 with TRBJ2-7; 11 nucleotides align to TRBD1. The ends lost 4 bases at V and 4 bases at J; junction bases unmatched: 9. Germline loops: CDR1 SGHVS, CDR2 FQNEAQ. This CDR3 has 16 amino acids. CDR3 sequence (DNA): TGTGCCAGCAGCTCCCGGCCGGGACAGGGGGAGTACGAGCAGTACTTC. Protein sequence: CASSSRPGQGEYEQYF.

This clone has a handful of counts. The V call is TRBV6-6, the J call TRBJ1-2; TRBD1 agrees at 8 bases. V shed 0 bases and J 2 bases; nucleotides not matched to a gene: 5. Germline V lookup: CDR1 MNHNY, CDR2 SVGAGI (reference sequence). CDR3 length: 16 amino acids. CDR3 sequence (DNA): TGTGCCAGCAGTTACTCGCCGTACAGGGGGAACTATGGCTACACCTTC. Its translation: CASSYSPYRGNYGYTF.

This clone showed up just a few times. The chain uses TRBV7-2 and TRBJ2-1; D gene ambiguous. The length of the CDR3 is 11 residues. Trimming removed 6 bases from V and 3 bases from J, with 3 bases in between. From germline, CDR1 is SGHTA and CDR2 FQGNSA. CDR3 sequence reads: CASRFYNEQFF. CDR3 DNA: TGTGCCAGCAGATTCTACAATGAGCAGTTCTTC.

This clone was recorded only once. The chain employs TRBV14 and TRBJ1-6; 8 bases align to TRBD1. The V and J ends lost 1 base and 12 bases, in that order; junction bases with no gene match: 8. CDR1 is SGHDN and CDR2 is FVKESK in the germline V gene. This CDR3 region has 15 residues. CDR3 residues: CASSQVRTGFVPLHF. DNA for the CDR3: TGTGCCAGCAGCCAAGTACGGACAGGGTTCGTACCCCTCCACTTT.

The chain has TRBV18 and TRBJ2-2, with a tentative D call TRBD1 (6 bases). Germline CDR1 KGHSH, CDR2 LQKENI. CDR3 length: 13 amino acids. Trimming removed 2 bases from V and 7 bases from J, with 8 bases in between. CDR3 region: CASSPGGNGELFF. For the CDR3, the DNA is TGTGCCAGCTCACCAGGGGGCAACGGGGAGCTGTTTTTT. The variable domain in full, with the rest retrieved from reference TRBV18 and TRBJ2-2, is NAGVMQNPRHLVRRRGQEARLRCSPMKGHSHVYWYRQLPEEGLKFMVYLQKENIIDESGMPKERFSAEFPKEGPSILRIQQVVRGDSAAYFCASSPGGNGELFFGEGSRLTVL.

The chain recombines TRBV20-1 with TRBJ2-7; D call uncertain. Germline V lookup: CDR1 DFQATT, CDR2 SNEGSKA (reference sequence). V dropped 5 bases and J dropped 3 bases, with 5 bases sitting between them. The CDR3 covers 10 residues. In DNA form, the CDR3 reads TGCAGTGCTCTGGGCTACGAGCAGTACTTC. Translated: CSALGYEQYF.

This clone came up a few times. The rearrangement uses TRBV5-1 and TRBJ1-2; 7 nucleotides agree with TRBD1. Germline values: CDR1 SGHRS, CDR2 YFSETQ. After removal of 0 bases from V and 3 bases from J, the junction contained 5 bases not matched to a gene. There are 15 residues in the CDR3. Written as DNA, the CDR3 is TGCGCCAGCAGCTTGGGACAGGGCGCCTACTATGGCTACACCTTC. Its protein is CASSLGQGAYYGYTF.

This chain joins TRBV4-1 and TRBJ2-1, with unresolved D. Germline CDR1 and CDR2: MGHRA and YSYEKL. Trimming cost V 7 bases and J 7 bases, with 8 bases left between them. The CDR3 spans 11 residues. The CDR3 region is CASKTTNEQFF. The CDR3 DNA is TGCGCCAGCAAGACAACGAATGAGCAGTTCTTC.

This chain joins TRBV7-3 and TRBJ2-1, with TRBD2 identical over 9 bases. Germline values: CDR1 SGHTA, CDR2 FQGTGA. CDR3 length: 15 residues. V shed 5 bases and J 6 bases; nucleotides not matched to a gene: 8. The CDR3 sequence: CASSPKGLAGNEQFF. The DNA of the CDR3 is TGTGCCAGCAGCCCCAAGGGACTAGCCGGCAATGAGCAGTTCTTC.

This clone was detected only once. This chain uses TRBV10-1 with TRBJ1-1; 12 positions match TRBD1. V gave up 4 bases and J gave up 4 bases; unmatched junction bases: 13. Germline values: CDR1 WNHNN, CDR2 SYGVQD (reference sequence). This CDR3 is built from 18 residues. CDR3 coding DNA: TGCGCCAGCAGTGGAACTTCGGGACAGGGGGCGCGAGGCACTGAAGCTTTCTTT. Protein product: CASSGTSGQGARGTEAFF.

This clone was seen only a few times. The chain links TRBV7-9 to TRBJ2-5; 8 nucleotides agree with TRBD2. V lost 4 bases and J lost 5; bases outside the gene matches: 3. Looked up from germline, CDR1 is SEHNR and CDR2 is FQNEAQ (reference sequence). CDR3 length: 13 residues. CDR3: CASSWGGRETQYF. The CDR3 nucleotides are TGTGCCAGCAGCTGGGGCGGGAGGGAGACCCAGTACTTC.

The chain combines TRBV19 with TRBJ2-3; D is undetermined. CDR3 length equals 15 residues. Deletions cut 5 bases from V and 6 bases from J, with 18 bases between. CDR1 and CDR2 from the germline V gene are LNHDA and SQIVND (reference sequence). The CDR3 loop reads CASSSQIRLSDTQYF. The DNA of the CDR3 is TGTGCCAGTAGTTCACAGATACGATTGTCCGATACGCAGTATTTT.

The chain employs TRBV4-2 and TRBJ2-1, with TRBD2 as a possible D gene (6 bases). The ends were cut back, 3 bases at V and 8 bases at J, with 20 bases in the middle. The CDR3 runs 16 residues. In germline, CDR1 is LGHNA, CDR2 YNFKEQ. The CDR3 nucleotides are TGTGCCAGCAGCCAGCAACCGGGACTTCCGGAAGATGAGCAGTTCTTC. It translates to CASSQQPGLPEDEQFF.

The chain recombines TRBV7-2 with TRBJ2-3, with no clear D. Germline V gene lookup returns CDR1 SGHTA and CDR2 FQGNSA. V dropped 5 bases and J dropped 11 bases, with 11 bases sitting between them. The CDR3 has 11 residues. This CDR3 reads CASSDSPWQYF. Here the CDR3 DNA reads TGTGCCAGCAGCGATAGTCCCTGGCAGTATTTT.

V and J are TRBV9 and TRBJ2-7; TRBD1 matches at 9 bases. Germline lookup yields CDR1 SGDLS and CDR2 YYNGEE. The CDR3 is 14 residues long. Trimming took 4 bases from V and 3 from J; bases not matched to a gene: 5. The CDR3 DNA reads as TGTGCCAGCAGCCTGGGACAGGGCCTCTACGAGCAGTACTTC. Translating gives CASSLGQGLYEQYF.

This chain connects TRBV6-6 to TRBJ2-1, with D possibly being TRBD1 (6 bases). V dropped 2 bases and J dropped 9 bases, with 17 bases sitting between them. The germline V gene has CDR1 MNHNY and CDR2 SVGAGI (reference sequence). The CDR3 sequence is 15 residues long. The DNA for the CDR3 is TGTGCCAGCAGTTACCTCAGACCAGGGGATGGTGAGCAGTTCTTC. It translates to CASSYLRPGDGEQFF.

This clone was seen a handful of times. The CDR3 DNA sequence: TGTGCCAGCAGTTACTCCCCTTACCCGAACACTGAAGCTTTCTTT. It is translated as CASSYSPYPNTEAFF. V gene TRBV6-6 combines with J gene TRBJ1-1; D remains ambiguous. Trimming pared 0 bases from V and 1 base from J, leaving 9 bases between. Germline lookup yields CDR1 MNHNY and CDR2 SVGAGI (reference sequence). The CDR3 has 15 amino acids.

J is TRBJ2-2 and V is TRBV2, with D unclear. Germline V CDR1 and CDR2: SNHLY, FYNNEI. V was trimmed by 6 bases and J by 2 bases, leaving 10 bases between them. The CDR3 spans 14 residues. DNA of the CDR3: TGTGCCAGCAGGCCTGACGGAAACACCGGGGAGCTGTTTTTT. Translated, it gives CASRPDGNTGELFF.

V gene TRBV13 combines with J gene TRBJ2-5; D is undetermined. The better agreement between TRBJ2-7 and the DNA end casts doubt on the J call. The CDR3 has 14 amino acids. CDR1 and CDR2 (germline): PRHDT, FYEKMQ (reference sequence). CDR3 coding DNA: TGTGCCAGCAGCTTAGGCTCTTCACGTTTCGAGCAGTACTTC. It translates to CASSLGSSRFEQYF.

The chain joins TRBV4-1 to TRBJ2-7, with D possibly being TRBD2 (5 bases). Germline CDR1 and CDR2: MGHRA and YSYEKL. V gave up 0 bases and J gave up 0 bases, with 12 bases separating them. The CDR3 extends over 16 amino acids. This CDR3 is CASSQDAGGYSYEQYF. The CDR3 DNA reads TGCGCCAGCAGCCAAGACGCTGGCGGGTACTCCTACGAGCAGTACTTC.

The chain is built from TRBV9 and TRBJ1-1; possibly TRBD1 for D (5 bases). The CDR3 has 15 residues. Per the germline V gene, CDR1 is SGDLS and CDR2 is YYNGEE. The V end lost 0 bases, the J end lost 1 base, and 10 bases lay between the germline ends. Written as DNA, the CDR3 is TGTGCCAGCAGCGTAGGTCAGGGCGGGAACACTGAAGCTTTCTTT. Translation gives CASSVGQGGNTEAFF.

The chain couples TRBV9 to TRBJ1-3; D ambiguous. CDR1 is SGDLS and CDR2 is YYNGEE in the germline V gene. The CDR3 runs 12 residues. With 5 bases removed from V and 1 base from J, the gap between germline ends came to 4 bases. The CDR3 spells CASSASGNTIYF. CDR3 sequence (DNA): TGTGCCAGCAGTGCTTCTGGAAACACCATATATTTT.